The sequence of this T cell receptor beta chain was determined in a study of T cell changes during pregnancy in multiple sclerosis. The method was immunoSEQ multiplex PCR; TCRdb's version includes in-frame clones alone and lacks a portion of them. The sample yields more than 30,000 clones, 90% seen once. This clonotype was obtained from a female donor in good health, enrolled as a control in a pregnancy study. Sample: CD4+ T cells from peripheral blood mononuclear cells, taken in the third trimester of pregnancy.

The CDR3 DNA follows: TGTGCCAGTAGTATTGGGGGGACGGGGAGAGGTTCACCCCTCCACTTT. This gives the protein CASSIGGTGRGSPLHF. The J gene is TRBJ1-6, the V gene TRBV19; possibly TRBD1 for D (5 bases). Trimming removed 3 bases at V and 9 bases at J, with 18 bases between. The CDR3 has 16 amino acids. The germline V gene encodes CDR1 LNHDA and CDR2 SQIVND (reference sequence). Supplemented by reference TRBV19 and TRBJ1-6, the full variable domain reads DGGITQSPKYLFRKEGQNVTLSCEQNLNHDAMYWYRQDPGQGLRLIYYSQIVNDFQKGDIAEGYSVSREKKESFPLTVTSAQKNPTAFYLCASSIGGTGRGSPLHFGNGTRLTVT.